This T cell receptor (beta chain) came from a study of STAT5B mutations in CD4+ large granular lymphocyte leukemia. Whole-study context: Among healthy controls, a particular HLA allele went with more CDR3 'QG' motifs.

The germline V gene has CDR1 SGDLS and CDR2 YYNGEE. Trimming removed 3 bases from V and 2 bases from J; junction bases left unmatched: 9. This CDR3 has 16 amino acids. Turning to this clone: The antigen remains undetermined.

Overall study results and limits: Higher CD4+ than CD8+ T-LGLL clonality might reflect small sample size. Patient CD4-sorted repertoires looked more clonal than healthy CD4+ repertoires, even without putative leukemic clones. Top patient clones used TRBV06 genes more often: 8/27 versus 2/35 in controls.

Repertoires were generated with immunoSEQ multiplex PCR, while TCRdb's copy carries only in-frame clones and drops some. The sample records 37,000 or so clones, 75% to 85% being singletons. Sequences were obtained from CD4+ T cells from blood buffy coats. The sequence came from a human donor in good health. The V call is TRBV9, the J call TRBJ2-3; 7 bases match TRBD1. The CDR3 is CASSARDSLFTDTQYF. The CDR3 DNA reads TGTGCCAGCAGCGCCCGGGACAGCCTTTTCACAGATACGCAGTATTTT.